Listed below are T cell receptor beta chains from one sample, sequenced in a study of T cell responses to AZD1222 COVID-19 vaccine. The repertoire was sequenced with immunoSEQ multiplex PCR; TCRdb's copy has only in-frame clones and lacks some. This sample has some 90,000 clones; about 89% occur once, and the top ten carry around 5%. The material was peripheral blood, obtained 28 days after the second AZD1222 dose. Every receptor here comes from an adult who received the AZD1222 COVID-19 vaccine. The CDR3 runs from the conserved cysteine through the conserved F or W. A D gene is named only where the DNA matches it firmly. Some rows have no size entry. The others give once, few or many, or a class for an expanded clone.

>-|TRBV14|TRBD1|TRBJ2-7
TGTGCCAGCAGCCGTGGGACAGGAGACTACGAGCAGTACTTC
CASSRGTGDYEQYF
>-|TRBV7-6|-|TRBJ1-2
TGTGCCAGCAGCTTTACCCAAAGCTATGGCTACACCTTC
CASSFTQSYGYTF
>-|TRBV27|TRBD2|TRBJ2-5
TGTGCCAGCAGTCCCTGGGGTAGCGGGGGAGAGACCCAGTACTTC
CASSPWGSGGETQYF
>-|TRBV12-5|-|TRBJ2-7
TGTGCTAGTGGTTTGTCTGGGGGCTCCTACGAGCAGTACTTC
CASGLSGGSYEQYF
>-|TRBV7-8|-|TRBJ1-1
TGTGCCAGCAGCCAAACAAACACTGAAGCTTTCTTT
CASSQTNTEAFF
>-|TRBV12-3/TRBV12-4|-|TRBJ1-1
TGTGCCAGCAGTTTCGGGGGAGGGGCTGAAGCTTTCTTT
CASSFGGGAEAFF
>-|TRBV11-2|TRBD2|TRBJ2-7
TGTGCCAGCAACCAACTAGCGGGGGGCTCCTACGAGCAGTACTTC
CASNQLAGGSYEQYF
>once|TRBV6-5|-|TRBJ2-2
TGTGCCAGCAGGCCTTCCGGAGCGAACACCGGGGAGCTGTTTTTT
CASRPSGANTGELFF
>-|TRBV7-6|TRBD1|TRBJ2-1
TGTGCCAGCAGCTTAGAAGGGCTCGAGGGGGCCCCATCTCAGTTCTTC
CASSLEGLEGAPSQFF
>-|TRBV4-1|-|TRBJ2-3
TGCGCCAGCAGCCAAGATACCTGGAACAGACGCACAGATACGCAGTATTTT
CASSQDTWNRRTDTQYF
>-|TRBV5-1|-|TRBJ1-2
TGCGCCAGCAGCTTGGCCACGGCCAGGGGCGCTGGTGGCTACACCTTC
CASSLATARGAGGYTF
>-|TRBV4-1|-|TRBJ1-1
TGCGCCAGCAGCCCCGGACGGAGGAAGGGGAACACTGAAGCTTTCTTT
CASSPGRRKGNTEAFF
>-|TRBV3-1/TRBV3-2|TRBD1|TRBJ1-2
TGTGCCAGCTCGGGACAGTTCTATGGCTACACCTTC
CASSGQFYGYTF
>-|TRBV2|-|TRBJ2-3
TGTGCCGGACGGTCAGATACGCAGTATTTT
CAGRSDTQYF
>-|TRBV19|TRBD1|TRBJ1-5
TGTGCCAGTAGCTATGGACAGGCCCTCAATCAGCCCCAGCATTTT
CASSYGQALNQPQHF
>-|TRBV12-5|TRBD1|TRBJ1-1
TGTGCTAGTGTTCGGACAGGGTCAAGCACTGAAGCTTTCTTT
CASVRTGSSTEAFF
>-|TRBV6-6|-|TRBJ1-2
TGTGCCAGCAGTTACTCGGACAGACTCTATAACTATGGCTACACCTTC
CASSYSDRLYNYGYTF
>-|TRBV28|-|TRBJ2-2
TGTGCCAGCAGTTTATATTTTCGGCAGGTTACCACCGGGGAGCTGTTTTTT
CASSLYFRQVTTGELFF
>-|TRBV3-1/TRBV3-2|TRBD1|TRBJ1-2
TGTGCCAGCAGAGAGACAGGGGGCAAATATGGCTACACCTTC
CASRETGGKYGYTF
>-|TRBV2|TRBD2|TRBJ2-7
TGTGCCAGCACCGGACTAGCGGGTATATCGCGGCAGTACTTC
CASTGLAGISRQYF
>-|TRBV6-5|-|TRBJ2-5
TGTGCCAGCTCGAGGGACCAAGAGACCCAGTACTTC
CASSRDQETQYF
>-|TRBV5-1|-|TRBJ2-2
TGCGCCAGCACTCAGGGATTGGGCGACACCGGGGAGCTGTTTTTT
CASTQGLGDTGELFF
>-|TRBV7-9|-|TRBJ2-7
TGTGCCAGCAGCTTAGCGCGGAGCCCCTACGAGCAGTACTTC
CASSLARSPYEQYF
>-|TRBV15|TRBD1|TRBJ1-2
TGTGCCACTGCGACAGGGCTCGGTAACTATGGCTACACCTTC
CATATGLGNYGYTF
>-|TRBV19|TRBD1|TRBJ1-1
TGTGCCACAGACAGGGGCGAGAACACTGAAGCTTTCTTT
CATDRGENTEAFF
>once|TRBV7-6|-|TRBJ2-5
TGTGCCAGCAGCGACCCCTATCCCGAGACCCAGTACTTC
CASSDPYPETQYF
>once|TRBV18|TRBD1|TRBJ2-5
TGTGCCAGCTCACAACAGGGGGGAGAGACCCAGTACTTC
CASSQQGGETQYF
>-|TRBV6-5|TRBD1|TRBJ1-5
TGTGCCAGCAGTATCGACAGGGTTGGGAATCAGCCCCAGCATTTT
CASSIDRVGNQPQHF
>-|TRBV30|-|TRBJ1-6
TGTGCCTGCCGGGCCTCCCCATCCTATAATTCACCCCTCCACTTT
CACRASPSYNSPLHF
>-|TRBV6-5|-|TRBJ2-1
TGTGCCAGCAGTTACTCGGCCGCGACCTTCAATGAGCAGTTCTTC
CASSYSAATFNEQFF
>few|TRBV2|-|TRBJ2-3
TGTGCCAGCAGTGAGGGACTGAGCACAGATACGCAGTATTTT
CASSEGLSTDTQYF
>-|TRBV7-9|-|TRBJ2-2
TGTGCCAGCAGATGGAGGGGGACCGGGGAGCTGTTTTTT
CASRWRGTGELFF
>-|TRBV7-9|-|TRBJ2-5
TGTGCCAGCAGCTCGGCCTACGAGACCCAGTACTTC
CASSSAYETQYF
>-|TRBV6-6|-|TRBJ2-5
TGTGCCAGCAGTTACCCCGGACTGGCGACCCAGTACTTC
CASSYPGLATQYF
>-|TRBV6-1|TRBD2|TRBJ2-1
TGTGCCAGCAGTGGCGGACTAGCGGGGGGGCTTTCGGGCTACAATGAGCAGTTCTTC
CASSGGLAGGLSGYNEQFF
>-|TRBV3-1/TRBV3-2|TRBD1|TRBJ1-2
TGTGCCAGCAGCCAAGGGACAGGGGGTTTTCCTAACTATGGCTACACCTTC
CASSQGTGGFPNYGYTF
>-|TRBV3-1/TRBV3-2|TRBD2|TRBJ2-7
TGTGCCAGCAGCCAAGGGCGGGGGGGCTCCCACGAGCAGTACTTC
CASSQGRGGSHEQYF
>-|TRBV5-4|-|TRBJ1-1
TGTGCCAGCAGCTTGTTAAGAGGCAATGGCACTGAAGCTTTCTTT
CASSLLRGNGTEAFF
>-|TRBV7-9|TRBD2|TRBJ2-5
TGTGCCAGCAGCCTCGGACTAGCCATGGCTTGGACCCAGTACTTC
CASSLGLAMAWTQYF